Given below is one T cell receptor beta chain in context. The data originate from a study of blood T cell repertoires in COVID-19. Profiled with immunoSEQ multiplex PCR; TCRdb holds only in-frame clones, not every one. The table has 140,000 to 150,000 clones, 80% seen once; the top ten hold 3% to 4.5%. The CDR3 contains 15 residues. The germline gives CDR1 LGHDT, CDR2 YNNKEL (reference sequence). Trimming stripped 4 bases from V and 4 bases from J, with 11 bases between. Input material: peripheral blood. This clonotype originated in a man between 65 and 79 years old who had recovered from COVID-19. V usage is TRBV3-1 (or the pseudogene TRBV3-2) and J usage is TRBJ2-6; D perhaps matches TRBD1 (6 bases). CDR3 sequence reads: CASSRNRDGANVLTF. As DNA, the CDR3 is TGTGCCAGCAGCCGTAACAGGGACGGGGCCAACGTCCTGACTTTC.